Below, 2 T cell receptor beta chains from the same sample are listed, as sequenced in a study of cytotoxic CD8 clonotypes in ibrutinib-treated CLL. TCRdb keeps only in-frame clones here, not all; method: immunoSEQ multiplex PCR. The sample records 110,000 to 150,000 clones, around 93% being singletons. The sequencing here drew on PBMCs, taken after 12 months of ibrutinib treatment. These receptors were taken from a human donor with chronic lymphocytic leukemia.

J is TRBJ1-2 and V is TRBV6-5, with D unresolved. The germline V gene has CDR1 MNHEY and CDR2 SVGAGI. The ends were cut back, 0 bases at V and 3 bases at J, with 11 bases in the middle. This CDR3 has 15 amino acids. CDR3 amino acids: CASSYSPLWDYGYTF. Written as DNA, the CDR3 is TGTGCCAGCAGTTACTCCCCCCTCTGGGACTATGGCTACACCTTC.

The CDR3 DNA sequence: TGTGCCACCAGCGTAGACAGACCCTACGAGCAGTACTTC. As protein: CATSVDRPYEQYF. The gene calls are TRBV15 and TRBJ2-7; a weak D match, TRBD1 (5 bases). From germline, CDR1 is LNHNV and CDR2 YYDKDF (reference sequence). The V end lost 5 bases, the J end lost 2 bases, and 10 bases lay between the germline ends. This CDR3 is built from 13 residues. Full variable domain (rest looked up from reference TRBV15 and TRBJ2-7): DAMVIQNPRYQVTQFGKPVTLSCSQTLNHNVMYWYQQKSSQAPKLLFHYYDKDFNNEADTPDNFQSRRPNTSFCFLDIRSPGLGDTAMYLCATSVDRPYEQYFGPGTRLTVT.